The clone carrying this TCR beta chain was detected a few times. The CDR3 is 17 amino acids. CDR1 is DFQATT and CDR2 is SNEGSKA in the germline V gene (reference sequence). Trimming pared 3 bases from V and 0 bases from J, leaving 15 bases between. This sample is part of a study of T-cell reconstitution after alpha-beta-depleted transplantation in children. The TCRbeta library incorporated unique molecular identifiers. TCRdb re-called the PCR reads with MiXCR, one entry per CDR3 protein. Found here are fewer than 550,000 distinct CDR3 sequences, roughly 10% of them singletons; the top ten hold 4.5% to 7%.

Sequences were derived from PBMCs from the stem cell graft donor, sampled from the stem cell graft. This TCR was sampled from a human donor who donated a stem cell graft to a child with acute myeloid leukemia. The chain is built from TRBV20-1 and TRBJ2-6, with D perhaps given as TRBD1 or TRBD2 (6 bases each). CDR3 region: CSAREQGLNSGANVLTF. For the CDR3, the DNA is TGCAGTGCTAGGGAACAGGGACTCAACTCTGGGGCCAACGTCCTGACTTTC.